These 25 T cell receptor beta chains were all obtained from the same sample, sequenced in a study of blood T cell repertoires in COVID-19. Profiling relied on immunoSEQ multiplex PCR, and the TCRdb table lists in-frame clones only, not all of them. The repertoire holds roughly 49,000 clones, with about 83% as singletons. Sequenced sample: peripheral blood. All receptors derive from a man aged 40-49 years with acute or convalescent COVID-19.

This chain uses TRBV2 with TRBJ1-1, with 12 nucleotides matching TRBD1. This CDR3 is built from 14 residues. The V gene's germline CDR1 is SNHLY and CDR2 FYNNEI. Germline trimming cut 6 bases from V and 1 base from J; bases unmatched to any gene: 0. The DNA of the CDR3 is TGTGCCAGCAGGGGACAGGGGGCGAACACTGAAGCTTTCTTT. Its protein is CASRGQGANTEAFF. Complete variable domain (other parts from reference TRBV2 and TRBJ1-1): EPEVTQTPSHQVTQMGQEVILRCVPISNHLYFYWYRQILGQKVEFLVSFYNNEISEKSEIFDDQFSVERPDGSNFTLKIRSTKLEDSAMYFCASRGQGANTEAFFGQGTRLTVV.

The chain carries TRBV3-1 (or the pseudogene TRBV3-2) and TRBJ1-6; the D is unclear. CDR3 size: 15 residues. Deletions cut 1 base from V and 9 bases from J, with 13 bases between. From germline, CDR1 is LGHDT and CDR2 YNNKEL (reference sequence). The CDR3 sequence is CASSQGSDGLSPLHF. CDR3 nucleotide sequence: TGTGCCAGCAGCCAAGGAAGCGACGGACTTTCACCCCTCCACTTT.

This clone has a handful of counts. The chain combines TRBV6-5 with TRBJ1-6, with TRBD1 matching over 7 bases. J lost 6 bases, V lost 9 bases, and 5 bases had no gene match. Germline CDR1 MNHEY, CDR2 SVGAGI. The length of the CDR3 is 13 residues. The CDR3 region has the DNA TGTGCCAGTCACCGGGACAGTAATTCACCCCTCCACTTT. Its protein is CASHRDSNSPLHF.

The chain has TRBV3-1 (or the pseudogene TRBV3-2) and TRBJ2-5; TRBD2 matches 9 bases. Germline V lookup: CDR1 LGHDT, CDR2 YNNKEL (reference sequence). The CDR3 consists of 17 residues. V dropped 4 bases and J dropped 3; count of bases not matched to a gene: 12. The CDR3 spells CASSLHPTSGAKETQYF. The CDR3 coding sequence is TGTGCCAGCAGCCTCCACCCGACTAGCGGAGCCAAAGAGACCCAGTACTTC.

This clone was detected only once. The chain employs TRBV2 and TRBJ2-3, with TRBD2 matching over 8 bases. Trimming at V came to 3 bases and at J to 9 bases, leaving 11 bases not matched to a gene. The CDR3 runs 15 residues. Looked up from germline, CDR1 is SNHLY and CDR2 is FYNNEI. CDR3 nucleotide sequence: TGTGCCAGCAGTGAGGGTCGGCGGGGGGACCCAACGCAGTATTTT. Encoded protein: CASSEGRRGDPTQYF.

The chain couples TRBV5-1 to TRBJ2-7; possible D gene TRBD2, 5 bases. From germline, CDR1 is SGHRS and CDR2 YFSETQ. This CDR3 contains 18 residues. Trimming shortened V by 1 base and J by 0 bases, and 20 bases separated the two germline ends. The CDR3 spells CASSLRGGSGTSSYEQYF. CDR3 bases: TGCGCCAGCAGCTTGCGGGGTGGAAGTGGCACGAGCTCCTACGAGCAGTACTTC.

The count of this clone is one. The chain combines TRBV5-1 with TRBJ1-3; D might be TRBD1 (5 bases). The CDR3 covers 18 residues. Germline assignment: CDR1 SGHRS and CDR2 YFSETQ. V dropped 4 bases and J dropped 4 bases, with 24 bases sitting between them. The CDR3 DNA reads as TGCGCCAGCAGCCCAAACTCCCTAAAGGGGTCCTCCGGAAACACCATATATTTT. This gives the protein CASSPNSLKGSSGNTIYF.

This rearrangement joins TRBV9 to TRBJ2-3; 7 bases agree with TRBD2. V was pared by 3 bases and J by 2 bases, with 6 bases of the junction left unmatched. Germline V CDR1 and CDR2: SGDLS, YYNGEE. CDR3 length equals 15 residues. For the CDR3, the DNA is TGTGCCAGCAGCGAGAGGACTAGGAACACAGATACGCAGTATTTT. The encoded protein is CASSERTRNTDTQYF. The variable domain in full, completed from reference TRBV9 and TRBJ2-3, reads DSGVTQTPKHLITATGQRVTLRCSPRSGDLSVYWYQQSLDQGLQFLIQYYNGEERAKGNILERFSAQQFPDLHSELNLSSLELGDSALYFCASSERTRNTDTQYFGPGTRLTVL.

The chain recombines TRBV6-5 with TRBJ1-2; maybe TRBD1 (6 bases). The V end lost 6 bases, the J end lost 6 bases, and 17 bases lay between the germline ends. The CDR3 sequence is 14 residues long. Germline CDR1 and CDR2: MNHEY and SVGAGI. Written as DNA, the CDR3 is TGTGCCAGCAGCGCTTTGACAGGTTCTCATGGCTACACCTTC. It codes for CASSALTGSHGYTF.

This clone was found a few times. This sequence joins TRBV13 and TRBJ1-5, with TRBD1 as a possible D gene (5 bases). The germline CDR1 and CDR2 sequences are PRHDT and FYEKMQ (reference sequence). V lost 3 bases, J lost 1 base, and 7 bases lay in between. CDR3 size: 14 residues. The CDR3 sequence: CASSFRTSNQPQHF. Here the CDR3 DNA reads TGTGCCAGCAGCTTCCGGACAAGCAATCAGCCCCAGCATTTT.

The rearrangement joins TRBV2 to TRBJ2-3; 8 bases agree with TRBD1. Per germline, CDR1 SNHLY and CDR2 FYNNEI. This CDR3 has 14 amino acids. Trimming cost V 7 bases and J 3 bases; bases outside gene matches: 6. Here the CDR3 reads CASKGDRLTDTQYF. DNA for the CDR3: TGTGCCAGCAAGGGGGACAGGCTAACAGATACGCAGTATTTT.

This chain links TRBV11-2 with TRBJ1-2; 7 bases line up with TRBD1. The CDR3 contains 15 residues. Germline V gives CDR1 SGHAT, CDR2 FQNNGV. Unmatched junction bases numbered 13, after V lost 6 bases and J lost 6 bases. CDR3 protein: CASRQNEQGSDGYTF. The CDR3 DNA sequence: TGTGCCAGCAGGCAAAACGAACAGGGGTCCGATGGCTACACCTTC.

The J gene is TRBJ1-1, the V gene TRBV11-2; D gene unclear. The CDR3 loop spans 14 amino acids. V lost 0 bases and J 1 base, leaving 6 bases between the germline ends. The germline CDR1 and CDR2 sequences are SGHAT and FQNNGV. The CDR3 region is CASSLDLRNTEAFF. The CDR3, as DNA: TGTGCCAGCAGCTTAGATCTCAGGAACACTGAAGCTTTCTTT.

In DNA form, the CDR3 reads TGTGCCAGCACCCGACAGAGATCTGGAAACACCATATATTTT. Translating gives CASTRQRSGNTIYF. The rearrangement links TRBV6-5 to TRBJ1-3; D might be TRBD1 (5 bases). CDR1 MNHEY and CDR2 SVGAGI come from the germline V gene. The CDR3 totals 14 residues. The ends were cut back, 7 bases at V and 1 base at J, with 11 bases in the middle.

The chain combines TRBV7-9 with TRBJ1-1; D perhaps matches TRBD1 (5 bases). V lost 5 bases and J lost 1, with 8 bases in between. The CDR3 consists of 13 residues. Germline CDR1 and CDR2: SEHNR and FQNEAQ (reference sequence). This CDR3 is CASSRTGNTEAFF. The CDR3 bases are TGTGCCAGCAGCAGAACAGGGAACACTGAAGCTTTCTTT.

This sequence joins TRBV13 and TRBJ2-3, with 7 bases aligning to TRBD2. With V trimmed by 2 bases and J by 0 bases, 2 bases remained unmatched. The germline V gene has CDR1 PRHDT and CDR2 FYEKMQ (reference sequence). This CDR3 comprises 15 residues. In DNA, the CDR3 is TGTGCCAGCAGCTTATGGGGGGGGAGCACAGATACGCAGTATTTT. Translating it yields CASSLWGGSTDTQYF.

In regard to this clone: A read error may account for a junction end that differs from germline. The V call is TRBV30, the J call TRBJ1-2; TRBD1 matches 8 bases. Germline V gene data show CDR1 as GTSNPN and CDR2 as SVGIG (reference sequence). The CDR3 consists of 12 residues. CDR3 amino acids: CAWSMVTTGVNF. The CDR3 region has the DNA TGTGCCTGGAGTATGGTCACGACAGGGGTTAACTTC.

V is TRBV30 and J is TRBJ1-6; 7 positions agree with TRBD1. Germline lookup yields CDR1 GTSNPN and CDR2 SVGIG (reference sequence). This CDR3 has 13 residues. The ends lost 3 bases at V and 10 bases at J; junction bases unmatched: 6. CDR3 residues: CAWRVQGESPLHF. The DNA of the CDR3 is TGTGCCTGGAGAGTTCAGGGGGAATCACCCCTCCACTTT. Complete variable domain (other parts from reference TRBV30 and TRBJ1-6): SQTIHQWPATLVQPVGSPLSLECTVEGTSNPNLYWYRQAAGRGLQLLFYSVGIGQISSEVPQNLSASRPQDRQFILSSKKLLLSDSGFYLCAWRVQGESPLHFGNGTRLTVT.

The CDR3 bases are TGTGCCAGCAGCCAAGTACGGACAAGCAATGAGCAGTTCTTC. It yields the protein CASSQVRTSNEQFF. This sequence joins TRBV3-1 (or the pseudogene TRBV3-2) and TRBJ2-1, with D possibly TRBD1 on 5 matching bases. There are 14 residues in the CDR3. Germline V CDR1 and CDR2: LGHDT, YNNKEL (reference sequence). V lost 1 base and J 6 bases, leaving 10 bases between the germline ends.

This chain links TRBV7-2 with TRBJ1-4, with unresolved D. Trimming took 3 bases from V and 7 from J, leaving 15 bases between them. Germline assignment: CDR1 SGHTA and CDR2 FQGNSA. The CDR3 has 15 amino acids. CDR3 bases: TGTGCCAGCAGCTTTATGAGTGGAGCTAGTGAAAAACTGTTTTTT. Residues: CASSFMSGASEKLFF. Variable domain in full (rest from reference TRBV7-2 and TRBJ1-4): GAGVSQSPSNKVTEKGKDVELRCDPISGHTALYWYRQSLGQGLEFLIYFQGNSAPDKSGLPSDRFSAERTGGSVSTLTIQRTQQEDSAVYLCASSFMSGASEKLFFGSGTQLSVL.

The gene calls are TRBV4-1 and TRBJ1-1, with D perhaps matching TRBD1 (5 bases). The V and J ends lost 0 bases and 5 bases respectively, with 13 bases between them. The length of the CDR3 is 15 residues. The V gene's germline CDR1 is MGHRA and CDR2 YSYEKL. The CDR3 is CASSQEPGMRTEAFF. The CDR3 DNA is TGCGCCAGCAGCCAAGAGCCAGGGATGAGGACTGAAGCTTTCTTT.

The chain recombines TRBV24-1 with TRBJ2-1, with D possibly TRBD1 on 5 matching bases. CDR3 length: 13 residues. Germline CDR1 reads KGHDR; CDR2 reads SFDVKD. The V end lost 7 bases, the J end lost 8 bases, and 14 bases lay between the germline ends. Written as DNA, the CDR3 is TGTGCCACCAGAGCACTCTGGGGCGATGAGCAGTTCTTC. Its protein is CATRALWGDEQFF.

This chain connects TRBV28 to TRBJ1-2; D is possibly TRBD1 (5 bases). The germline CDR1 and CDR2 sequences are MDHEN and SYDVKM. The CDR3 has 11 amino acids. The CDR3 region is CVTQVVEGYTF. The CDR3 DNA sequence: TGTGTGACACAGGTAGTAGAGGGCTACACCTTC.

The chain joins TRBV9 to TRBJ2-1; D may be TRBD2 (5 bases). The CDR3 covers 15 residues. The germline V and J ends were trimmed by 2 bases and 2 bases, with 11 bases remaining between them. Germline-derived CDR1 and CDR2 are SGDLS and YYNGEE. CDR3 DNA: TGTGCCAGCAGCGTTCGACTGGGAGCCTACAATGAGCAGTTCTTC. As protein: CASSVRLGAYNEQFF.

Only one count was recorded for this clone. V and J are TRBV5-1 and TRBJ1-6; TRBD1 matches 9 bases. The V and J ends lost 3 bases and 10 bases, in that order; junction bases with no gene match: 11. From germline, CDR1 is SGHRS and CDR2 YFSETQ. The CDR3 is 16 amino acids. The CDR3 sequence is CASSSDPGQGESPLHF. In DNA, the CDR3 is TGCGCCAGCAGCTCCGATCCGGGACAGGGCGAATCACCCCTCCACTTT.